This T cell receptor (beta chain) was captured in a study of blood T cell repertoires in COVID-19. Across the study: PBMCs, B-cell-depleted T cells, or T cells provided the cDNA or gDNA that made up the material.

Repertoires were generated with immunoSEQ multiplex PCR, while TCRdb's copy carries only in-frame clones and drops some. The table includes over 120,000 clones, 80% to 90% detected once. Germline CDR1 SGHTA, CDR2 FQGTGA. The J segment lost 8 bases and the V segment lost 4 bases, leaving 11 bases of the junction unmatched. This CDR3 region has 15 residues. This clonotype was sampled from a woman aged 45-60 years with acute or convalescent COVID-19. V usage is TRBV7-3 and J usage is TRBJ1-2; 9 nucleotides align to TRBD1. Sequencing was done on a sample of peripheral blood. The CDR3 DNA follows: TGTGCCAGCAGCTCAGTCCCGGACAGGGGCGGCGGCTACACCTTC. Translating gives CASSSVPDRGGGYTF.